This passage covers 29 T cell receptor beta chains from one sample sequenced in a study of graft-versus-host responses after intestinal transplantation. Here immunoSEQ multiplex PCR was the method, and the copy in TCRdb shows in-frame clones only, minus some. The table has fewer than 10,000 clones, approximately 77% seen once. Processed graft tissue released its intraepithelial and lamina propria lymphocytes. The input for sequencing was ileum tissue, taken 472 days after intestinal transplantation. These receptors all come from a human patient who received an intestinal transplant, so some T cells may come from the graft donor.

The rearrangement joins TRBV7-9 to TRBJ2-7; D might be TRBD1 or TRBD2, each matching 5 bases. The CDR3 spans 16 residues. V lost 4 bases and J lost 7, with 23 bases in between. Germline assignment: CDR1 SEHNR and CDR2 FQNEAQ (reference sequence). The CDR3 region has the DNA TGTGCCAGCAGCTCGGGACCGCTGCCGCGTGGGGTTGAGCAGTACTTC. Translation: CASSSGPLPRGVEQYF.

The chain combines TRBV27 with TRBJ2-3; a possible D gene is TRBD1 (5 bases). CDR3 length: 16 amino acids. Trimming stripped 2 bases from V and 2 bases from J, with 14 bases between. Germline CDR1 reads MNHEY; CDR2 reads SMNVEV (reference sequence). The CDR3 region has the DNA TGTGCCAGCAGTTTAGGTAGGGGCTTGAACACAGATACGCAGTATTTT. Its protein product is CASSLGRGLNTDTQYF.

This chain links TRBV29-1 with TRBJ2-5; 12 nucleotides line up with TRBD2. The CDR3 sequence is 14 residues long. Germline V lookup: CDR1 SQVTM, CDR2 ANQGSEA. V shed 1 base, J shed 3 bases, and the junction held 0 bases outside the gene matches. Here the CDR3 reads CSVEGLAGEETQYF. For the CDR3, the DNA is TGCAGCGTTGAAGGACTAGCGGGGGAAGAGACCCAGTACTTC. The full variable domain, with the rest looked up from reference TRBV29-1 and TRBJ2-5, is SAVISQKPSRDICQRGTSLTIQCQVDSQVTMMFWYRQQPGQSLTLIATANQGSEATYESGFVIDKFPISRPNLTFSTLTVSNMSPEDSSIYLCSVEGLAGEETQYFGPGTRLLVL.

The chain recombines TRBV7-2 with TRBJ2-5; weak D call: TRBD2 (5 bases). The J call may not be correct, given that the DNA end is closer to TRBJ2-7. In germline, CDR1 is SGHTA, CDR2 FQGNSA. The CDR3 loop spans 14 amino acids. The CDR3 DNA reads TGTGCCAGCAGCTTATTAGGTACGCGGGACGAGCAGTACTTC. Its protein is CASSLLGTRDEQYF.

The J gene is TRBJ2-1, the V gene TRBV9, with 7 bases matching TRBD1. CDR1 SGDLS and CDR2 YYNGEE come from the germline V gene. V dropped 4 bases and J dropped 4; count of bases not matched to a gene: 8. CDR3 length: 15 amino acids. The CDR3 reads CASSPDRTSYNEQFF. CDR3 DNA: TGTGCCAGCAGCCCGGACAGGACTTCTTACAATGAGCAGTTCTTC.

This clone was recorded once. The chain recombines TRBV5-1 with TRBJ1-1, with a tentative D call TRBD1 (5 bases). The length of the CDR3 is 14 residues. The germline CDR1 and CDR2 sequences are SGHRS and YFSETQ. Trimming stripped 4 bases from V and 0 bases from J, with 10 bases between. The CDR3 loop reads CASSAGQVNTEAFF. Here the CDR3 DNA reads TGCGCCAGCAGCGCAGGGCAGGTGAACACTGAAGCTTTCTTT.

CDR3 sequence (DNA): TGTGCCTGGACCACACAGAGGCTTGAGAACACCATATATTTT. The encoded protein is CAWTTQRLENTIYF. The V and J genes are TRBV30 and TRBJ1-3; D gene unclear. V lost 4 bases, J lost 7 bases, and 17 bases lay in between. There are 14 residues in the CDR3. From germline, CDR1 is GTSNPN and CDR2 SVGIG (reference sequence).

The chain couples TRBV5-1 to TRBJ2-3; tentative D call: TRBD2 (6 bases). The V gene lost 3 bases and the J gene lost 4 bases, with 21 bases spanning the gap. Germline CDR1 SGHRS, CDR2 YFSETQ. CDR3 length equals 17 residues. DNA of the CDR3: TGCGCCAGCAGCTCGACACCGGGACTCCAGGAGGCAGATACGCAGTATTTT. The encoded protein is CASSSTPGLQEADTQYF.

J is TRBJ2-5 and V is TRBV6-5; D uncertain. The DNA end favors TRBJ2-7, so the J call may be wrong. CDR3 length: 13 residues. Germline values: CDR1 MNHEY, CDR2 SVGAGI. The CDR3 DNA follows: TGTGCCAGCACCACCACGGGTTACTACGAGCAGTACTTC. It encodes CASTTTGYYEQYF.

The sample holds one count of this clone. The chain joins TRBV9 to TRBJ2-2; 16 bases align to TRBD2. V lost 7 bases to trimming and J lost 4 bases; unmatched junction nucleotides: 13. Germline V gene data show CDR1 as SGDLS and CDR2 as YYNGEE. The CDR3 totals 19 residues. CDR3 amino acids: CASLGTSGGAARPTGELFF. The DNA of the CDR3 is TGTGCCAGCCTCGGGACTAGCGGGGGGGCTGCTCGACCCACCGGGGAGCTGTTTTTT.

The V and J genes are TRBV11-2 and TRBJ2-1; 11 bases line up with TRBD2. V trimming: 0 bases; J trimming: 4 bases; junction bases outside the gene matches: 14. Germline values: CDR1 SGHAT, CDR2 FQNNGV. CDR3 size: 20 residues. CDR3 coding DNA: TGTGCCAGCAGCTTAGACGGCCTAGCGGGGGGCACGGTACTTTACAATGAGCAGTTCTTC. This codes for CASSLDGLAGGTVLYNEQFF.

This clone has only a few counts. The CDR3 loop reads CASSLVTGTKNTEAFF. CDR3 DNA sequence: TGTGCCAGCAGCTTGGTGACAGGCACTAAAAACACTGAAGCTTTCTTT. The genes are TRBV5-8 and TRBJ1-1; possible D gene TRBD1, 6 bases. This CDR3 region has 16 residues. CDR1 is SGHTS, CDR2 YDEGEE, per germline. Trimming left V 0 bases short and J 2 bases short, with 14 bases between. The full variable domain, its missing parts supplied by reference TRBV5-8 and TRBJ1-1, is EAGVTQSPTHLIKTRGQQATLRCSPISGHTSVYWYQQALGLGLQFLLWYDEGEERNRGNFPPRFSGRQFPNYSSELNVNALELEDSALYLCASSLVTGTKNTEAFFGQGTRLTVV.

The V and J genes are TRBV5-1 and TRBJ2-3, with 7 nucleotides matching TRBD2. V shed 1 base, J shed 3 bases, and the junction held 5 bases outside the gene matches. Germline CDR1 is SGHRS and CDR2 is YFSETQ. The CDR3 is 15 residues long. The DNA for the CDR3 is TGCGCCAGCAGCTTGTCCGGGGAGGGTACAGATACGCAGTATTTT. It specifies CASSLSGEGTDTQYF. The complete variable domain, with remaining parts taken from reference TRBV5-1 and TRBJ2-3, reads KAGVTQTPRYLIKTRGQQVTLSCSPISGHRSVSWYQQTPGQGLQFLFEYFSETQRNKGNFPGRFSGRQFSNSRSEMNVSTLELGDSALYLCASSLSGEGTDTQYFGPGTRLTVL.

The genes are TRBV7-9 and TRBJ2-3; 7 bases match TRBD1. Germline V gene lookup returns CDR1 SEHNR and CDR2 FQNEAQ (reference sequence). Losses at the gene ends were 6 bases for V and 1 base for J; bases not matched to a gene: 4. The CDR3 totals 14 residues. DNA of the CDR3: TGTGCCAGCAGTCCAGACAGGGGCACAGATACGCAGTATTTT. It specifies CASSPDRGTDTQYF.

This chain joins TRBV10-1 and TRBJ2-7; TRBD1 matches at 10 bases. The CDR3 runs 14 residues. After removal of 8 bases from V and 5 bases from J, the junction contained 9 bases not matched to a gene. Germline CDR1 WNHNN, CDR2 SYGVQD (reference sequence). The CDR3 loop is CASLAGQGKDEQYF. Here the CDR3 DNA reads TGCGCCAGCCTCGCGGGACAGGGGAAGGACGAGCAGTACTTC.

This clone was found once. The rearrangement joins TRBV18 to TRBJ1-1; D not resolved. Trimming shortened V by 3 bases and J by 1 base, and 12 bases separated the two germline ends. The CDR3 runs to 15 residues. The germline V gene has CDR1 KGHSH and CDR2 LQKENI. The CDR3 DNA reads as TGTGCCAGCTCACCGTACGGGGTGGAGAACACTGAAGCTTTCTTT. Translation gives CASSPYGVENTEAFF.

This clone has just a few counts. The V and J genes are TRBV4-1 and TRBJ1-3; no clear D. This CDR3 is built from 12 residues. CDR1 and CDR2 from the germline V gene are MGHRA and YSYEKL. V lost 4 bases and J lost 3, with 4 bases in between. CDR3 in DNA: TGCGCCAGCAGCCTAGGTGGAAACACCATATATTTT. Translation: CASSLGGNTIYF.

The chain joins TRBV10-3 to TRBJ2-5; TRBD2 aligns across 13 bases. The J call could be wrong; TRBJ2-7 is a better fit for the DNA end. The CDR3 loop spans 18 amino acids. Per the germline V gene, CDR1 is ENHRY and CDR2 is SYGVKD. In DNA, the CDR3 is TGTGCCATCAGTGGGGGTGGGACTAGCGGGGAGGCCTACTACGAGCAGTACTTC. This codes for CAISGGGTSGEAYYEQYF.

The genes are TRBV6-1 and TRBJ2-5, with D tentatively TRBD1 or TRBD2 (5 bases each). The end of the DNA fits TRBJ2-7 better, so the J call may be wrong. The CDR3 is 15 amino acids. The germline V gene has CDR1 MNHNS and CDR2 SASEGT. DNA of the CDR3: TGTGCCAGCAGTGACCCGGGGCAGTTACCCTACGAGCAGTACTTC. Encoded protein: CASSDPGQLPYEQYF.

This rearrangement joins TRBV6-6 to TRBJ1-5, with no clear D. Germline CDR1 and CDR2: MNHNY and SVGAGI (reference sequence). The V end lost 0 bases, the J end lost 3 bases, and 9 bases lay between the germline ends. The length of the CDR3 is 15 residues. The DNA of the CDR3 is TGTGCCAGCAGTTACTCGGCACATTACAATCAGCCCCAGCATTTT. Translated: CASSYSAHYNQPQHF.

The genes are TRBV27 and TRBJ2-1, with TRBD2 identical over 8 bases. Germline lookup yields CDR1 MNHEY and CDR2 SMNVEV (reference sequence). J gave up 4 bases and V 3 bases, and 14 bases lay outside the gene matches. The CDR3 is made up of 18 amino acids. CDR3 sequence: CASSFDGGGGSLYNEQFF. CDR3 nucleotide sequence: TGTGCCAGCAGTTTTGACGGGGGGGGTGGCTCATTATACAATGAGCAGTTCTTC.

V and J are TRBV2 and TRBJ1-1; D is unresolved. Trimming took 8 bases from V and 4 from J, leaving 8 bases between them. This CDR3 has 11 residues. The germline gives CDR1 SNHLY, CDR2 FYNNEI. In DNA, the CDR3 is TGTGCCAGCTCCAGGACCACTGAAGCTTTCTTT. Protein product: CASSRTTEAFF. Combining the CDR3 with reference TRBV2 and TRBJ1-1 gives the whole variable domain EPEVTQTPSHQVTQMGQEVILRCVPISNHLYFYWYRQILGQKVEFLVSFYNNEISEKSEIFDDQFSVERPDGSNFTLKIRSTKLEDSAMYFCASSRTTEAFFGQGTRLTVV.

J is TRBJ1-4 and V is TRBV7-6; a weak D match, TRBD1 (6 bases). The germline CDR1 and CDR2 sequences are SGHVS and FNYEAQ. CDR3 length: 16 residues. The germline V and J ends were trimmed by 4 bases and 4 bases, with 16 bases remaining between them. Here the CDR3 DNA reads TGTGCCAGCAGCTCCGACCACAGGGTCGATAATGAAAAACTGTTTTTT. Its protein is CASSSDHRVDNEKLFF.

The rearrangement links TRBV4-2 to TRBJ2-1; tentative D call: TRBD2 (5 bases). The CDR3 runs to 13 residues. V shed 4 bases and J shed 9 bases, with 13 bases lying between them. CDR1 is LGHNA and CDR2 is YNFKEQ in the germline V gene. The CDR3 region is CASSPTLAPEQFF. DNA for the CDR3: TGTGCCAGCAGCCCGACTCTAGCCCCTGAGCAGTTCTTC.

V is TRBV6-5 and J is TRBJ2-7, with TRBD1 identical over 7 bases. Germline V gives CDR1 MNHEY, CDR2 SVGAGI. Losses at the gene ends were 0 bases for V and 3 bases for J; bases not matched to a gene: 2. The CDR3 has 14 amino acids. In DNA form, the CDR3 reads TGTGCCAGCAGTTACTCGAGGGACAGCTACGAGCAGTACTTC. Its protein product is CASSYSRDSYEQYF.

The chain employs TRBV7-9 and TRBJ1-2; the match to TRBD1 covers 9 bases. Trimming removed 5 bases from V and 4 bases from J; junction bases left unmatched: 5. The CDR3 is 14 amino acids. Germline-derived CDR1 and CDR2 are SEHNR and FQNEAQ (reference sequence). CDR3 amino acids: CASSRGQGPYGYTF. In nucleotides, the CDR3 is TGTGCCAGCAGCCGGGGACAGGGACCCTATGGCTACACCTTC.

The CDR3 sequence is CASSQDRGGPYEQYF. DNA of the CDR3: TGTGCCAGCAGCCAAGATCGGGGGGGCCCCTACGAGCAGTACTTC. The chain couples TRBV4-2 to TRBJ2-7, with 8 nucleotides matching TRBD2. Germline loops: CDR1 LGHNA, CDR2 YNFKEQ. J gave up 2 bases and V 0 bases, and 3 bases lay outside the gene matches. This CDR3 has 15 residues.

In this sample, this clone turned up once. V usage is TRBV5-4 and J usage is TRBJ2-6, with unresolved D. The CDR3 spans 14 residues. V shed 0 bases and J shed 2 bases, with 3 bases lying between them. Germline CDR1 and CDR2: SGHNT and YYREEE (reference sequence). CDR3 sequence reads: CASSLAAGANVLTF. The CDR3 bases are TGTGCCAGCAGCTTGGCAGCTGGGGCCAACGTCCTGACTTTC.

This clone was seen a handful of times. A junction boundary mismatches the germline segment, possibly from a read error. The chain uses TRBV5-1 and TRBJ2-7; D is perhaps TRBD1 (7 bases). Germline CDR1 SGHRS, CDR2 YFSETQ. This CDR3 region has 14 residues. The CDR3 region is CASSWREVGDRVAF. CDR3 DNA: TGCGCCAGCAGCTGGAGGGAGGTGGGTGACAGGGTGGCCTTC.